Each of the 20 T cell receptor beta chains below was sequenced from the same sample in a study of blood T cell repertoires in COVID-19. Generated by immunoSEQ multiplex PCR, the TCRdb table keeps only in-frame clones and is missing some. The data contain roughly 250,000 clones, around 88% of them singletons. Sequencing was carried out using PBMCs or T cells enriched from blood (not recorded which). These receptors were taken from a man aged 40-49 years who had recovered from COVID-19.

The V gene is TRBV6-5, the J gene TRBJ1-5; D ambiguous. Germline CDR1 MNHEY, CDR2 SVGAGI. Trimming pared 6 bases from V and 2 bases from J, leaving 14 bases between. This CDR3 contains 15 residues. The CDR3 DNA follows: TGTGCCAGCAGGGACCTTCTCGGGGGCAATCAGCCCCAGCATTTT. This gives the protein CASRDLLGGNQPQHF.

The gene calls are TRBV18 and TRBJ1-1; tentatively, D is TRBD1 (6 bases). There are 18 residues in the CDR3. Germline CDR1 and CDR2: KGHSH and LQKENI. The ends were cut back, 3 bases at V and 1 base at J, with 21 bases in the middle. For the CDR3, the DNA is TGTGCCAGCTCACCTTTACGGGCTGGACAGCTAAGGAACACTGAAGCTTTCTTT. It yields the protein CASSPLRAGQLRNTEAFF.

The sample holds one count of this clone. CDR3 region: CASRDRGVSSGSPDTQYF. DNA for the CDR3: TGTGCCAGTAGAGACCGCGGTGTGTCTAGCGGGAGCCCAGATACGCAGTATTTT. V is TRBV19 and J is TRBJ2-3; 10 bases are shared with TRBD2. The germline V gene has CDR1 LNHDA and CDR2 SQIVND (reference sequence). With V trimmed by 6 bases and J by 4 bases, 16 bases remained unmatched. This CDR3 is built from 18 residues.

J is TRBJ2-7 and V is TRBV28; 7 bases are a match to TRBD2. This CDR3 has 15 amino acids. Trimming cost V 8 bases and J 2 bases; bases outside gene matches: 12. Germline V gene sequence: CDR1 MDHEN, CDR2 SYDVKM. In DNA, the CDR3 is TGTGCCAGCCGATCCCGGCGGCGGGAGACCTACGAGCAGTACTTC. Its translation is CASRSRRRETYEQYF.

The rearrangement links TRBV19 to TRBJ2-6; D is uncertain. This CDR3 has 13 residues. Germline CDR1 LNHDA, CDR2 SQIVND (reference sequence). The CDR3 DNA is TGTGCTAGCAGCGCCCCTGGGGCCAACGTCCTGACTTTC. It specifies CASSAPGANVLTF.

The chain couples TRBV5-6 to TRBJ1-1, with 8 bases matching TRBD1. The CDR3 is 17 residues long. In germline, CDR1 is SGHDT, CDR2 YYEEEE. V trimming: 3 bases; J trimming: 3 bases; junction bases outside the gene matches: 13. The CDR3, as DNA: TGTGCCAGCAGCTCCATGAGACAGGGGCCGCGGGACACTGAAGCTTTCTTT. The encoded protein is CASSSMRQGPRDTEAFF.

V gene TRBV2 combines with J gene TRBJ2-3, with TRBD2 as a possible D gene (5 bases). The CDR3 totals 14 residues. The germline V gene encodes CDR1 SNHLY and CDR2 FYNNEI. V lost 4 bases, J lost 0 bases, and 8 bases lay in between. This CDR3 reads CASSGDYSTDTQYF. In nucleotides, the CDR3 is TGTGCCAGCAGTGGTGACTACAGCACAGATACGCAGTATTTT.

The J gene is TRBJ1-5, the V gene TRBV10-2; 8 bases line up with TRBD1. The J segment lost 6 bases and the V segment lost 6 bases, leaving 7 bases of the junction unmatched. CDR1 is WSHSY, CDR2 SAAADI, per germline. The CDR3 spans 14 residues. Here the CDR3 reads CASSPDRGRQPQHF. The CDR3 region has the DNA TGCGCCAGCAGCCCTGACAGGGGCCGTCAGCCCCAGCATTTT.

The chain carries TRBV5-4 and TRBJ1-2; D is perhaps TRBD1 (5 bases). With 5 bases removed from V and 0 bases from J, the gap between germline ends came to 17 bases. The CDR3 runs 16 residues. Germline V gene data show CDR1 as SGHNT and CDR2 as YYREEE (reference sequence). The CDR3 region has the DNA TGTGCCAGCAGGTCGACATCGACGACAGCTAACTATGGCTACACCTTC. Its protein product is CASRSTSTTANYGYTF.

The gene calls are TRBV7-2 and TRBJ2-7; 10 bases align to TRBD2. J was trimmed by 2 bases and V by 4 bases; bases with no gene match: 14. This CDR3 contains 18 residues. Germline-derived CDR1 and CDR2 are SGHTA and FQGNSA. As DNA, the CDR3 is TGTGCCAGCAGCTCACTCCTGTCCCGACTAGCGGGCACCTACGAGCAGTACTTC. Its translation: CASSSLLSRLAGTYEQYF. Looking up the rest from reference TRBV7-2 and TRBJ2-7 gives the full variable domain: GAGVSQSPSNKVTEKGKDVELRCDPISGHTALYWYRQSLGQGLEFLIYFQGNSAPDKSGLPSDRFSAERTGGSVSTLTIQRTQQEDSAVYLCASSSLLSRLAGTYEQYFGPGTRLTVT.

As for this clone: Other DNA variants within this sample encode the same CDR3. The genes are TRBV19 and TRBJ1-2, with D possibly being TRBD1 (5 bases). This CDR3 region has 13 residues. Trimming removed 3 bases from V and 2 bases from J, with 7 bases in between. Germline V gene lookup returns CDR1 LNHDA and CDR2 SQIVND (reference sequence). The CDR3 DNA follows: TGTGCCAGTAGTATGCAGGGAAACTATGGCTACACCTTC. Protein sequence: CASSMQGNYGYTF.

The chain employs TRBV4-3 and TRBJ2-1, with 8 bases that match TRBD2. There are 17 residues in the CDR3. Losses at the gene ends were 0 bases for V and 3 bases for J; bases not matched to a gene: 7. From germline, CDR1 is LGHNA and CDR2 YSLEER. The CDR3, as DNA: TGCGCCAGCAGCCAAGAGGGGGGAGCGGGAGTCTACAATGAGCAGTTCTTC. Its protein is CASSQEGGAGVYNEQFF.

Only a few counts were recorded for this clone. The V gene is TRBV27, the J gene TRBJ1-6; D remains ambiguous. V was cut by 5 bases and J by 9 bases, with 11 bases left in between. Germline V gives CDR1 MNHEY, CDR2 SMNVEV (reference sequence). CDR3 length equals 13 residues. CDR3 protein: CASSASRGSPLHF. For the CDR3, the DNA is TGTGCCAGCAGTGCTTCTCGGGGTTCACCCCTCCACTTT.

This chain joins TRBV4-1 and TRBJ1-2, with 7 bases matching TRBD1. This CDR3 comprises 18 residues. Trimming at V came to 1 base and at J to 1 base, leaving 12 bases not matched to a gene. Germline V gives CDR1 MGHRA, CDR2 YSYEKL. The CDR3 DNA reads TGCGCCAGCAGCCAAGTCGTCGGGGGGGACAGACTTAACTATGGCTACACCTTC. Its protein product is CASSQVVGGDRLNYGYTF.

The chain combines TRBV19 with TRBJ1-1, with a possible D match to TRBD1 (5 bases). The CDR3 runs 17 residues. Trimming cost V 3 bases and J 4 bases, with 21 bases left between them. The germline gives CDR1 LNHDA, CDR2 SQIVND (reference sequence). CDR3 residues: CASSMFDAGRRATEAFF. CDR3 coding DNA: TGTGCCAGTAGTATGTTTGATGCGGGACGAAGGGCCACTGAAGCTTTCTTT.

CDR3 loop: CASTRQGGIKAFF. CDR3 nucleotide sequence: TGTGCCAGCACCCGACAGGGGGGCATTAAAGCTTTCTTT. The V gene is TRBV6-5, the J gene TRBJ1-1; 9 bases agree with TRBD1. The germline CDR1 and CDR2 sequences are MNHEY and SVGAGI. The CDR3 is made up of 13 amino acids. The trim removed 7 bases at V and 9 bases at J, leaving 9 bases unmatched.

The rearrangement joins TRBV7-9 to TRBJ1-5; no firm D call. This CDR3 contains 12 residues. Trimming took off 3 bases at V and 7 bases at J, with 7 bases between the two ends. From germline, CDR1 is SEHNR and CDR2 FQNEAQ (reference sequence). CDR3 in amino acids: CASSFGSQPQHF. CDR3 DNA: TGTGCCAGCAGCTTCGGGTCCCAGCCCCAGCATTTT.

The chain joins TRBV28 to TRBJ1-1; possibly TRBD1 for D (5 bases). Trimming left V 5 bases short and J 0 bases short, with 16 bases between. The CDR3 is 16 amino acids. Looked up from germline, CDR1 is MDHEN and CDR2 is SYDVKM. In DNA, the CDR3 is TGTGCCAGCAGTAGCTATCGCAGGGTACTGAACACTGAAGCTTTCTTT. This translates into CASSSYRRVLNTEAFF.

This clone showed up just once. The CDR3, as DNA: TGTGCCAGCAGCCCCAGACCCCCCTACGACAGGGCGTATACCGGGGAGCTGTTTTTT. Translated: CASSPRPPYDRAYTGELFF. This chain links TRBV7-6 with TRBJ2-2; 7 bases map to TRBD1. V shed 5 bases, J shed 5 bases, and the junction held 20 bases outside the gene matches. In germline, CDR1 is SGHVS, CDR2 FNYEAQ. This CDR3 has 19 residues.

The rearrangement uses TRBV6-1 and TRBJ2-7, with 11 positions matching TRBD2. From germline, CDR1 is MNHNS and CDR2 SASEGT. The V and J ends lost 1 base and 0 bases, in that order; junction bases with no gene match: 5. This CDR3 has 17 amino acids. CDR3 nucleotide sequence: TGTGCCAGCAGTGAAGTAGCTAGCGGGGGGAGCTCCTACGAGCAGTACTTC. Amino acids: CASSEVASGGSSYEQYF.